This T cell receptor beta chain derives from a study of graft-versus-host responses after intestinal transplantation. Study-wide background: Anti-thymocyte globulin was used for induction in all recipients, who then took tacrolimus and steroids for approximately 3 years.

Overall study results and limits: After transplant, early declines in HvG clones were associated with peak levels of circulating GvH clones. Allografts of patients with graft-donor T cell macrochimerism showed high graft-versus-host to host-versus-graft clone ratios. GvH clones appeared in recipient marrow, some first in ileum or blood.

Details on this clone: What it binds is unknown.

V was pared by 4 bases and J by 2 bases, with 4 bases of the junction left unmatched. The CDR3 consists of 16 residues. Germline values: CDR1 MNHEY, CDR2 SVGAGI. Sequenced by immunoSEQ multiplex PCR; TCRdb stores in-frame clones only, minus some. Among more than 65,000 clones, approximately 96% were seen once, and the ten largest hold approximately 0.5%. The sample consisted of unstimulated CD8+ T cells sorted from spleen or lymph node cells, taken before intestinal transplant. The chain employs TRBV6-5 and TRBJ2-3; TRBD2 matches 12 bases. This receptor was identified in a human donor who received an intestinal transplant. CDR3 in DNA: TGTGCCAGCAGTTTCGGACTAGCGGGAATCACAGATACGCAGTATTTT. Translation: CASSFGLAGITDTQYF.